These T cell receptor beta chains were read from a single sample in a study of blood T cell repertoires in COVID-19. Produced via immunoSEQ multiplex PCR; TCRdb's table is partial and in-frame only. In the table there are 35,000 to 45,000 clones, approximately 91% of which are singletons. Sequenced material: peripheral blood. The receptors derive from a human donor in a cohort sampled during active COVID-19. The CDR3 runs from the conserved cysteine through the conserved F or W. The order of the fields is V gene, J gene, D gene, clone size, CDR3 DNA, CDR3 protein. D genes are given only for firm matches. For some rows the clone size is stated as once, few or many, or as a class when expanded; others skip it.

V: TRBV4-1
J: TRBJ1-2
D: TRBD1
size: NA
DNA: TGCGCCAGCAGCCAAGGGACAGGGGGCGTGAACCGTCACACCTTC
CDR3: CASSQGTGGVNRHTF

V: TRBV12-5
J: TRBJ2-2
D: TRBD1
size: NA
DNA: TGTGCTAGTGGTTGGACAGGGAACACCGGGGAGCTGTTTTTT
CDR3: CASGWTGNTGELFF

V: TRBV6-5
J: TRBJ1-1
D: NA
size: NA
DNA: TGTGCCAGCAGTTACTCCCCTTCGACAGTCGGGACTGAAGCTTTCTTT
CDR3: CASSYSPSTVGTEAFF

V: TRBV11-2
J: TRBJ2-1
D: NA
size: few
DNA: TGTGCCAGCAGCTTAGGGGGGGAGAGCTCCTACAATGAGCAGTTCTTC
CDR3: CASSLGGESSYNEQFF

V: TRBV11-2
J: TRBJ1-1
D: NA
size: NA
DNA: TGTGCCAGCAGGCTTTCAGGGGCCACTGAAGCTTTCTTT
CDR3: CASRLSGATEAFF

V: TRBV27
J: TRBJ1-4
D: NA
size: once
DNA: TGTGCCAGCACCACACCGGATACAGGTACGGATGAAAAACTGTTTTTT
CDR3: CASTTPDTGTDEKLFF

V: TRBV18
J: TRBJ2-4
D: NA
size: NA
DNA: TGTGCCAGCTCACCACCGGGGGCGGGCAAAAACATTCAGTACTTC
CDR3: CASSPPGAGKNIQYF

V: TRBV9
J: TRBJ2-3
D: TRBD2
size: NA
DNA: TGTGCCAGCAGCGTAGGGTTAGCGGGGGGGACTGCAGATACGCAGTATTTT
CDR3: CASSVGLAGGTADTQYF

V: TRBV6-1
J: TRBJ1-2
D: NA
size: NA
DNA: TGTGCCAGCAGTATACAGCTAACTCTAAACTATGGCTACACCTTC
CDR3: CASSIQLTLNYGYTF

V: TRBV5-4
J: TRBJ2-7
D: TRBD1
size: NA
DNA: TGTGCCAGCAGCTTGCAGGGGGCCAAATCCTACGAGCAGTACTTC
CDR3: CASSLQGAKSYEQYF

V: TRBV11-1
J: TRBJ2-1
D: NA
size: few
DNA: TGTGCCAGCAGCTTCGTCTACTCCTACAATGAGCAGTTCTTC
CDR3: CASSFVYSYNEQFF

V: TRBV7-6
J: TRBJ1-1
D: NA
size: NA
DNA: TGTGCCAGCAGTTCTGACACGAACACTGAAGCTTTCTTT
CDR3: CASSSDTNTEAFF

V: TRBV5-8
J: TRBJ2-5
D: TRBD2
size: NA
DNA: TGTGCCAGCAGCTTGGTGTTGCGGGGGGCGAGGGAGACCCAGTACTTC
CDR3: CASSLVLRGARETQYF

V: TRBV2
J: TRBJ2-3
D: NA
size: NA
DNA: TGTGCCAGCAGCCCATACCGTGGCCCAGATACGCAGTATTTT
CDR3: CASSPYRGPDTQYF

V: TRBV7-3
J: TRBJ2-3
D: TRBD1
size: NA
DNA: TGTGCCAGCAGCGTCGGGACAGGCTCTAGCACAGATACGCAGTATTTT
CDR3: CASSVGTGSSTDTQYF

V: TRBV7-2
J: TRBJ1-6
D: NA
size: NA
DNA: TGTGCCAGCAGCTTACCCCTTTCACCCCTCCACTTT
CDR3: CASSLPLSPLHF

V: TRBV10-3
J: TRBJ1-5
D: TRBD1
size: NA
DNA: TGTGCCATCAGTGGGACAGGGGGCAATCAGCCCCAGCATTTT
CDR3: CAISGTGGNQPQHF

V: TRBV10-1
J: TRBJ1-1
D: NA
size: NA
DNA: TGCGCCAGCAGAACAGGACAGAACACTGAAGCTTTCTTT
CDR3: CASRTGQNTEAFF

V: TRBV18
J: TRBJ1-1
D: NA
size: NA
DNA: TGTGCCAGCTCACTCTCCAGTATTTATGAAGCTTTCTTT
CDR3: CASSLSSIYEAFF

V: TRBV5-1
J: TRBJ2-5
D: NA
size: NA
DNA: TGCGCCAGCAGCTTGGGCCGAGAGGAGACCCAGTACTTC
CDR3: CASSLGREETQYF

V: TRBV7-9
J: TRBJ1-5
D: NA
size: NA
DNA: TGTGCCAGCAGCTTAGAATCGGGAAGAGGATGGGGCAATCAGCCCCAGCATTTT
CDR3: CASSLESGRGWGNQPQHF

V: TRBV15
J: TRBJ2-3
D: TRBD1
size: NA
DNA: TGTGCCACCAGCAGACGGACAGGGGGCCTCACAGATACGCAGTATTTT
CDR3: CATSRRTGGLTDTQYF

V: TRBV11-3
J: TRBJ2-1
D: NA
size: once
DNA: TGTGCCAGCAGCCCCCTACGGGACAATGAGCAGTTCTTC
CDR3: CASSPLRDNEQFF

V: TRBV27
J: TRBJ1-6
D: NA
size: NA
DNA: TGTGCCAGCAGTTTGGGGCCCTATAATTCACCCCTCCACTTT
CDR3: CASSLGPYNSPLHF

V: TRBV6-5
J: TRBJ1-1
D: NA
size: once
DNA: TGTGCCACAACCGTTGGTCCGGTCCTGAACACTGAAGCTTTCTTT
CDR3: CATTVGPVLNTEAFF

V: TRBV5-1
J: TRBJ2-1
D: NA
size: NA
DNA: TGCGCCAGCAGGATGGGGGCCCTTGGTAACAATGAGCAGTTCTTC
CDR3: CASRMGALGNNEQFF

V: TRBV5-1
J: TRBJ1-2
D: NA
size: NA
DNA: TGCGCCAGCAGTCCCGAGACAGGCCCCTATGGCTACACCTTC
CDR3: CASSPETGPYGYTF

V: TRBV6-1
J: TRBJ2-1
D: NA
size: NA
DNA: TGTGCCAGCAGTGAAGGCAGCTACAATGAGCAGTTCTTC
CDR3: CASSEGSYNEQFF

V: TRBV6-6
J: TRBJ2-3
D: NA
size: NA
DNA: TGTGCCAGCAGTTACCTTGAAAGACTCACAGATACGCAGTATTTT
CDR3: CASSYLERLTDTQYF

V: TRBV5-1
J: TRBJ2-3
D: TRBD1
size: NA
DNA: TGCGCCAGCAGCTTCGGACAGGGAGGAGATACGCAGTATTTT
CDR3: CASSFGQGGDTQYF

V: TRBV18
J: TRBJ2-3
D: NA
size: NA
DNA: TGTGCCAGCTCACCAGGGACTAGCACAGATACGCAGTATTTT
CDR3: CASSPGTSTDTQYF

V: TRBV4-2
J: TRBJ2-7
D: TRBD1
size: NA
DNA: TGTGCCAGCAGCCAAGATTATTGGGGGACAGGGGGCACCTACGAGCAGTACTTC
CDR3: CASSQDYWGTGGTYEQYF

V: TRBV3-1/TRBV3-2
J: TRBJ1-2
D: TRBD1
size: NA
DNA: TGTGCCAGCAGCCCCCGACAGGGGCTTCGTTACGGGATAATAGTCTATGGCTACACCTTC
CDR3: CASSPRQGLRYGIIVYGYTF

V: TRBV13
J: TRBJ1-2
D: TRBD1
size: once
DNA: TGTGCCAGCAGCACCGGACAGGGGGTGAGTGGCTACACCTTC
CDR3: CASSTGQGVSGYTF

V: TRBV27
J: TRBJ1-2
D: TRBD1
size: NA
DNA: TGTGCCAGCAGAGCCCCCAAAGGGACAGGGAACTATGGCTACACCTTC
CDR3: CASRAPKGTGNYGYTF

V: TRBV29-1
J: TRBJ2-3
D: NA
size: NA
DNA: TGCAGCGCTGAGGAATCCGGTGAGGCAGATACGCAGTATTTT
CDR3: CSAEESGEADTQYF

V: TRBV10-2
J: TRBJ1-3
D: NA
size: NA
DNA: TGCGCCAGCAGTGACTGGACAGCTGGAAACACCATATATTTT
CDR3: CASSDWTAGNTIYF

V: TRBV6-5
J: TRBJ1-2
D: TRBD1
size: NA
DNA: TGTGCCAGCAGGCCGGGGCGGACAGGGGGTGGCTACACCTTC
CDR3: CASRPGRTGGGYTF

V: TRBV6-1
J: TRBJ2-1
D: NA
size: NA
DNA: TGTGCCAGCAGTGAAGCGGAGGTGACCGATGAGCAGTTCTTC
CDR3: CASSEAEVTDEQFF

V: TRBV6-1
J: TRBJ2-1
D: NA
size: NA
DNA: TGTGCCAGCAGTGAAGTGGAGACAGTCTTGAATGAGCAGTTCTTC
CDR3: CASSEVETVLNEQFF

V: TRBV11-2
J: TRBJ1-6
D: NA
size: once
DNA: TGTGCCAGCCGCACTCCGGGCGAGGGACCCCTCCACTTT
CDR3: CASRTPGEGPLHF

V: TRBV23-1
J: TRBJ1-1
D: NA
size: NA
DNA: TGCGCCAGCAGTCAATCAAGACAGGATCCTAAACCTAAATTCCAGAACACTGAAGCTTTCTTT
CDR3: CASSQSRQDPKPKFQNTEAFF

V: TRBV7-8
J: TRBJ1-3
D: NA
size: NA
DNA: TGTGCCAGCAGCTCAGGGCTGGGGCCTGGAAACACCATATATTTT
CDR3: CASSSGLGPGNTIYF

V: TRBV5-1
J: TRBJ1-4
D: NA
size: NA
DNA: TGCGCCAGCAGCTTGGTTGGCGGGGGCGAGCGTGAAAAACTGTTTTTT
CDR3: CASSLVGGGEREKLFF

V: TRBV30
J: TRBJ1-6
D: NA
size: few
DNA: TGTGCCTGGATGTCAGGCAGGGGAGATAATTCACCCCTCCACTTT
CDR3: CAWMSGRGDNSPLHF